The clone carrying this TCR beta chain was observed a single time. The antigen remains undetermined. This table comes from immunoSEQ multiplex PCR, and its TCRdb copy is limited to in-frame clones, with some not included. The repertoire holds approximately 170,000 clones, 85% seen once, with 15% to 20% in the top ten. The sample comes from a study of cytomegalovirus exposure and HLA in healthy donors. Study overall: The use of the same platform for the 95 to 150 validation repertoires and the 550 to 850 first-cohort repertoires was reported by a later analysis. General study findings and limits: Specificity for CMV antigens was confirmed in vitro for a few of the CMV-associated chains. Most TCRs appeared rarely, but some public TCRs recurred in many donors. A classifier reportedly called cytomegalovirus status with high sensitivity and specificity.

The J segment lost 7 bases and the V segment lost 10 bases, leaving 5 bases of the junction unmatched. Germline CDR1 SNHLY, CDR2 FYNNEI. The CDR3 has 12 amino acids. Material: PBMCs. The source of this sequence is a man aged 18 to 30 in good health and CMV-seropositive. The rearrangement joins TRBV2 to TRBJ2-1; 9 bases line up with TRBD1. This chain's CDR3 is CANRDRVNEQFF. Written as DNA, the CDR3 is TGTGCCAACCGGGACAGGGTGAATGAGCAGTTCTTC.